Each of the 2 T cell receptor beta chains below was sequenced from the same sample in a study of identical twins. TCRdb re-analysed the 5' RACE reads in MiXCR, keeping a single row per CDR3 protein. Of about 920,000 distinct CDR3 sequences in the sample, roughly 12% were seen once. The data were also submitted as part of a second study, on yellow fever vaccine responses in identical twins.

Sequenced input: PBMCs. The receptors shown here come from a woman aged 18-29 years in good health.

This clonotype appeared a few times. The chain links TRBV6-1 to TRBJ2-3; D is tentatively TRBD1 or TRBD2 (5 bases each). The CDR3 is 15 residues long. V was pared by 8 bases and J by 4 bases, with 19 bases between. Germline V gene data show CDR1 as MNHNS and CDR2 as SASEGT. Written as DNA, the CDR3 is TGTGCCAGCCGGGCGGGCAGTACGGGGCCAGATACGCAGTATTTT. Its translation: CASRAGSTGPDTQYF.

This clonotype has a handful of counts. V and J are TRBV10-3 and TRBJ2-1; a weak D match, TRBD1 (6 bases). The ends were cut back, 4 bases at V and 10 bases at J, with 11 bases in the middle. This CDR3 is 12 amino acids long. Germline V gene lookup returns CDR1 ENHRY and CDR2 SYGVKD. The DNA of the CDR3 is TGTGCCATCAGTGTTACGGACAGAGAGCAGTTCTTC. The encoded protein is CAISVTDREQFF.